Shown below are 27 T cell receptor beta chains from a single sample sequenced in a study of blood T cells in healthy people across ages. Alongside a J-beta primer mix, a sample-barcoded 5' primer served in a second PCR lasting about 7 to 11 cycles. TCRdb independently ran MiXCR on the 5' RACE reads; one entry per CDR3 protein. This sample has hundreds of thousands of distinct CDR3 sequences; approximately 65% occur once, and the top ten carry about a quarter. Sequencing input: blood. The source of these receptors is a man in his thirties or forties in good health.

Points on this clonotype: A read error may be the cause here, since a much bigger clone is one base away. The rearrangement links TRBV4-2 to TRBJ2-5; the D gene is possibly TRBD2 (6 bases). The length of the CDR3 is 14 residues. The germline V gene encodes CDR1 LGHNA and CDR2 YNFKEQ. The DNA for the CDR3 is TGTGCCGGCAGCCAAGAGTCGGCGGGGAGGACCCAGTACTTC. Its translation is CAGSQESAGRTQYF.

The V and J genes are TRBV28 and TRBJ2-3; 7 nucleotides line up with TRBD2. Trimming removed 5 bases from V and 0 bases from J; junction bases left unmatched: 8. The CDR3 length is 16 residues. Per germline, CDR1 MDHEN and CDR2 SYDVKM. CDR3 DNA: TGTGCCAGCAGTCTCCTAGCGGTAACTAGCACAGATACGCAGTATTTT. It is translated as CASSLLAVTSTDTQYF.

This rearrangement joins TRBV5-1 to TRBJ2-1; 9 nucleotides align to TRBD2. CDR1 and CDR2 from the germline V gene are SGHRS and YFSETQ. With V trimmed by 3 bases and J by 5 bases, 6 bases remained unmatched. CDR3 size: 15 residues. As DNA, the CDR3 is TGCGCCAGCAGCTCCGGGACTAGCAGCAACAATGAGCAGTTCTTC. It specifies CASSSGTSSNNEQFF.

J is TRBJ2-1 and V is TRBV6-2 or TRBV6-3, with unresolved D. The ends were cut back, 6 bases at V and 6 bases at J, with 6 bases in the middle. This CDR3 comprises 11 residues. The germline V gene has CDR1 MNHEY and CDR2 SVGEGT. The CDR3 coding sequence is TGTGCCAGCAGGGAACGCAATGAGCAGTTCTTC. Protein sequence: CASRERNEQFF.

V gene TRBV7-2 combines with J gene TRBJ2-3; D gene unclear. Per germline, CDR1 SGHTA and CDR2 FQGNSA. The V end was cut by 5 bases, the J end by 2 bases, with 11 bases between. The CDR3 contains 14 residues. CDR3 DNA sequence: TGTGCCAGCAGCCCCCGGTCCAACACAGATACGCAGTATTTT. It yields the protein CASSPRSNTDTQYF.

This clonotype showed up just a few times. This rearrangement joins TRBV25-1 to TRBJ1-5, with TRBD1 identical over 8 bases. CDR3 size: 14 residues. Germline-derived CDR1 and CDR2 are MGHDK and SYGVNS. Trimming removed 6 bases from V and 1 base from J; junction bases left unmatched: 2. In DNA, the CDR3 is TGTGCCAGCAGGGCAGGGGGCAGCAATCAGCCCCAGCATTTT. Translated: CASRAGGSNQPQHF.

This clonotype has only a few counts. The V call is TRBV20-1, the J call TRBJ1-2; 11 bases are a match to TRBD1. V gave up 3 bases and J gave up 5 bases; unmatched junction bases: 2. This CDR3 has 13 residues. Germline V gene lookup returns CDR1 DFQATT and CDR2 SNEGSKA (reference sequence). The CDR3 reads CSARGQGVYGYTF. CDR3 nucleotide sequence: TGCAGTGCTAGGGGACAGGGGGTTTATGGCTACACCTTC.

As to this clonotype: It may be a read error: a sequence one base away is much more abundant. This chain uses TRBV7-6 with TRBJ1-1; TRBD1 agrees at 7 bases. The CDR3 length is 14 residues. In germline, CDR1 is SGHVS, CDR2 FNYEAQ. The CDR3 protein is CASPTGQYNTGAFF. As DNA, the CDR3 is TGTGCCAGCCCTACGGGACAGTATAACACTGGAGCTTTCTTT.

This clonotype was picked up a small number of times. The V and J genes are TRBV6-4 and TRBJ2-1; maybe TRBD2 (5 bases). V gave up 3 bases and J gave up 7 bases, with 10 bases separating them. Germline V gene data show CDR1 as MRHNA and CDR2 as SNTAGT. This CDR3 contains 13 residues. The CDR3 DNA is TGTGCCAGCAGTGAAGAGGGTAAAAATGAGCAGTTCTTC. Residues: CASSEEGKNEQFF.

The chain is built from TRBV7-2 and TRBJ2-3, with TRBD2 matching over 12 bases. Per germline, CDR1 SGHTA and CDR2 FQGNSA. The CDR3 length is 17 residues. The V gene end was trimmed by 1 base and the J gene end by 6 bases; junction bases not matched to a gene: 8. The CDR3 protein is CASSLGASGGAQDTQYF. Written as DNA, the CDR3 is TGTGCCAGCAGCTTAGGCGCTAGCGGGGGGGCGCAGGATACGCAGTATTTT.

In regard to this clonotype: Relative to the germline gene, one junction end is altered; a read error may explain this. The chain combines TRBV25-1 with TRBJ1-1; D not resolved. The CDR3 is 13 amino acids. In germline, CDR1 is MGHDK, CDR2 SYGVNS. The CDR3 loop is CASRELDNTEAFF. The CDR3 DNA is TGTGCCAGCAGAGAATTAGATAACACTGAAGCTTTCTTT.

This chain links TRBV7-6 with TRBJ2-6; D is unresolved. Trimming cost V 3 bases and J 0 bases, with 6 bases left between them. This CDR3 comprises 15 residues. CDR1 and CDR2 from the germline V gene are SGHVS and FNYEAQ. CDR3 bases: TGTGCCAGCAGCTTGGCTCCCTCTGGGGCCAACGTCCTGACTTTC. Its protein product is CASSLAPSGANVLTF.

The chain couples TRBV5-1 to TRBJ2-1; no definite D call. Trimming pared 0 bases from V and 7 bases from J, leaving 14 bases between. This CDR3 region has 15 residues. CDR1 and CDR2 (germline): SGHRS, YFSETQ. The CDR3 DNA sequence: TGCGCCAGCAGCTTGGCCGCAGTGCCCATAAATGAGCAGTTCTTC. Translated: CASSLAAVPINEQFF.

This chain joins TRBV7-2 and TRBJ2-5, with 12 bases identical to TRBD2. CDR1 is SGHTA, CDR2 FQGNSA, per germline. V lost 5 bases and J lost 1; bases outside the gene matches: 2. The CDR3 is 15 amino acids. CDR3 protein: CASSMTSGSQETQYF. CDR3 sequence (DNA): TGTGCCAGCAGCATGACTAGCGGGAGCCAAGAGACCCAGTACTTC.

In this sample, this clonotype turned up a few times. The V and J genes are TRBV20-1 and TRBJ1-2; 10 bases line up with TRBD1. After removal of 3 bases from V and 8 bases from J, the junction contained 12 bases not matched to a gene. The CDR3 is 15 residues long. The V gene's germline CDR1 is DFQATT and CDR2 SNEGSKA (reference sequence). Here the CDR3 reads CSASPPRQGAWGYTF. The DNA for the CDR3 is TGCAGTGCTAGTCCCCCGCGACAGGGGGCATGGGGCTACACCTTC.

V gene TRBV9 combines with J gene TRBJ2-1, with D possibly being TRBD2 (5 bases). V was trimmed by 0 bases and J by 9 bases, leaving 10 bases between them. The germline V gene encodes CDR1 SGDLS and CDR2 YYNGEE. The length of the CDR3 is 13 residues. The DNA of the CDR3 is TGTGCCAGCAGCGTAGGCTCCCGGGGTGAGCAGTTCTTC. Protein sequence: CASSVGSRGEQFF.

The chain joins TRBV29-1 to TRBJ2-5; 8 nucleotides line up with TRBD1. The CDR3 runs to 13 residues. The trim removed 7 bases at V and 1 base at J, leaving 5 bases unmatched. Germline V gives CDR1 SQVTM, CDR2 ANQGSEA. CDR3 bases: TGCAGCGCCTTGACAGGGGCCCAAGAGACCCAGTACTTC. The encoded protein is CSALTGAQETQYF.

This clonotype was observed a handful of times. The chain combines TRBV20-1 with TRBJ2-3, with 11 positions matching TRBD2. CDR1 and CDR2 (germline): DFQATT, SNEGSKA (reference sequence). V gave up 4 bases and J gave up 0 bases; unmatched junction bases: 15. CDR3 length: 19 residues. CDR3 DNA sequence: TGCAGTGCTATTGGGGCCATAGCGGGGGGGCCTCCGAGCACAGATACGCAGTATTTT. This sequence encodes CSAIGAIAGGPPSTDTQYF.

V usage is TRBV7-6 and J usage is TRBJ2-5; TRBD2 agrees at 7 bases. The ends lost 1 base at V and 2 bases at J; junction bases unmatched: 7. Germline V gives CDR1 SGHVS, CDR2 FNYEAQ. The CDR3 extends over 16 amino acids. The CDR3 is CASSLEAGRLQETQYF. CDR3 nucleotides: TGTGCCAGCAGCTTAGAAGCGGGACGCCTTCAAGAGACCCAGTACTTC.

V gene TRBV6-2 or TRBV6-3 combines with J gene TRBJ2-3; D is unresolved. V lost 6 bases, J lost 4 bases, and 20 bases lay in between. The germline CDR1 and CDR2 sequences are MNHEY and SVGEGT. There are 16 residues in the CDR3. CDR3 in amino acids: CASSRTRVLEADTQYF. The CDR3 nucleotides are TGTGCCAGCAGCAGAACCCGGGTGCTAGAAGCAGATACGCAGTATTTT.

The CDR3 DNA follows: TGCAGTGCTAGAGAGGAGGGGGGGTGGGAGACCCAGTACTTC. Protein product: CSAREEGGWETQYF. This rearrangement joins TRBV20-1 to TRBJ2-5; D is possibly TRBD2 (7 bases). Germline V gives CDR1 DFQATT, CDR2 SNEGSKA (reference sequence). V gave up 0 bases and J gave up 5 bases, with 13 bases separating them. The CDR3 is 14 amino acids.

In the case of this clonotype: The germline gene is not matched at one end of the junction; a read error may be the cause. The V call is TRBV12-3 or TRBV12-4, the J call TRBJ2-3; D call uncertain. This CDR3 has 16 residues. CDR3 amino acids: CASSPRDRVYPDMQYF. The CDR3 DNA reads TGTGCCAGCAGCCCCCGTGACCGGGTTTATCCAGATATGCAGTATTTT.

Of note for this clonotype: Compared with germline, one end of the junction differs, possibly owing to a read error. The CDR3 bases are TGTGCCGGCAGTTACTCGCATCGCGGGACACTCCCCTACAATGAGCAGTTCTTC. Encoded protein: CAGSYSHRGTLPYNEQFF. The rearrangement joins TRBV6-5 to TRBJ2-1; possibly TRBD1 or TRBD2 for D (6 bases each). CDR1 is MNHEY, CDR2 SVGAGI, per germline. This CDR3 has 18 residues.

The chain links TRBV29-1 to TRBJ2-1; D perhaps matches TRBD2 (7 bases). V dropped 7 bases and J dropped 9 bases, with 22 bases sitting between them. CDR1 SQVTM and CDR2 ANQGSEA come from the germline V gene. This CDR3 is built from 14 residues. Here the CDR3 reads CSAASRGGGGEQFF. CDR3 DNA sequence: TGCAGCGCTGCGTCCAGAGGAGGGGGGGGTGAGCAGTTCTTC.

This chain links TRBV5-1 with TRBJ2-7; 8 nucleotides match TRBD2. Germline V gives CDR1 SGHRS, CDR2 YFSETQ. V was pared by 2 bases and J by 7 bases, with 8 bases of the junction left unmatched. The CDR3 runs to 14 residues. DNA of the CDR3: TGCGCCAGCAGCTTAAGCGGGAGCTACAATGAGCAGTACTTC. Its protein product is CASSLSGSYNEQYF.

This clonotype was counted at least ten times. V and J are TRBV20-1 and TRBJ2-7, with TRBD1 matching over 9 bases. Germline V gene sequence: CDR1 DFQATT, CDR2 SNEGSKA (reference sequence). Germline trimming cut 2 bases from V and 4 bases from J; bases unmatched to any gene: 6. The CDR3 is made up of 14 amino acids. The CDR3 is CSARKPGQGYEQYF. DNA for the CDR3: TGCAGTGCTAGAAAACCGGGACAGGGTTACGAGCAGTACTTC.

In this sample, this clonotype turned up a few times. The chain employs TRBV3-1 and TRBJ1-5; D unresolved. The CDR3 sequence is 13 residues long. The V gene lost 5 bases and the J gene lost 5 bases, with 10 bases spanning the gap. Germline V lookup: CDR1 LGHDT, CDR2 YNNKEL (reference sequence). CDR3 loop: CASSYGKDQPQHF. The CDR3, as DNA: TGTGCCAGCAGCTATGGAAAGGATCAGCCCCAGCATTTT.